Listed below are T cell receptor beta chains from one sample, sequenced in a study of OX40 agonist ivuxolimab in advanced cancers. Only in-frame clones appear in the TCRdb table, and some are missing; sequencing was by immunoSEQ multiplex PCR. The repertoire holds about 120,000 clones, about 93% seen once, with approximately 0.15% in the top ten. Sequencing was performed on CD4+ or CD8+ T cells sorted from blood, taken in a trial of the OX40 agonist ivuxolimab. These receptors were obtained from an adult with an advanced solid tumor such as melanoma, head and neck, liver or kidney cancer. Each CDR3 is given with its conserved first and last residue. The D gene is left open where the match is weak. Clone size is not always given. Where it is, it says once, few, many or a class for expanded clones.

>-|TRBJ2-2|TRBV7-8|TRBD2
TGTGCCAGCAGCTTAGCGCCTAGCGGGGAGCCCTCGAACACCGGGGAGCTGTTTTTT
CASSLAPSGEPSNTGELFF
>medium-sized|TRBJ1-6|TRBV18|-
TGTGCCAGCTCACCACCGGCAGGGGAGAACTCACCCCTCCACTTT
CASSPPAGENSPLHF
>-|TRBJ2-5|TRBV7-7|-
TGTGCCAGCAGCCGCCTATTTATGGGGGCCGAGACCCAGTACTTC
CASSRLFMGAETQYF
>-|TRBJ2-1|TRBV7-9|TRBD2
TGTGCCAGCAGCCATACTAGCGGGACTGCGAATGAGCAGTTCTTC
CASSHTSGTANEQFF
>-|TRBJ1-2|TRBV12-5|TRBD1
TGTGCTAGTGGTTTGGGTGAGGGGGCTTATGGCTACACCTTC
CASGLGEGAYGYTF
>-|TRBJ2-2|TRBV28|-
TGTGCCAGCAGTTTAGTAAGGGGCACCGGGGAGCTGTTTTTT
CASSLVRGTGELFF
>-|TRBJ1-1|TRBV6-6|-
TGTGCCAGCAGCAGGGGACGAGAGAACACTGAAGCTTTCTTT
CASSRGRENTEAFF
>-|TRBJ1-2|TRBV7-3|TRBD1
TGTGCCAGCAGCTTAACCGGGACAGGGGGTTTCTATGGCTACACCTTC
CASSLTGTGGFYGYTF
>-|TRBJ2-3|TRBV2|-
TGTGCCAGCAGTGTAAGTGTTTTTCCGACAGATACGCAGTATTTT
CASSVSVFPTDTQYF
>-|TRBJ1-2|TRBV19|TRBD1
TGTGCCAGTAGTAACCGGGACAGGGTGGATTATGGCTACACCTTC
CASSNRDRVDYGYTF
>-|TRBJ2-3|TRBV10-1|TRBD2
TGCGCCAGCAGTGAGTTCCCGGGACTAGCGTCGGATACGCAGTATTTT
CASSEFPGLASDTQYF
>-|TRBJ2-7|TRBV11-2|-
TGTGCCAGCAGCTCTGGGCCGGGGGACGAGCAGTACTTC
CASSSGPGDEQYF
>-|TRBJ2-1|TRBV9|-
TGTGCCAGCAGCGTAGCTGGGGGGAATCCCTTGGGCCCTTACAATGAGCAGTTCTTC
CASSVAGGNPLGPYNEQFF
>-|TRBJ1-2|TRBV19|-
TGTGCCAGTAATCCATATGGGGCCTCTTATGGCTACACCTTC
CASNPYGASYGYTF
>-|TRBJ2-5|TRBV19|TRBD1
TGTGCCAGTAGTGTCGCCGGGACAGGGAAAGAGACCCAGTACTTC
CASSVAGTGKETQYF
>-|TRBJ2-3|TRBV11-2|-
TGTGCCAGCAGCTTAGATTCGGGTTTCTTTACAGATACGCAGTATTTT
CASSLDSGFFTDTQYF
>few|TRBJ1-5|TRBV18|-
TGTGCCAGCTCACCCGGACAGCAGGCTCAGCCCCAGCATTTT
CASSPGQQAQPQHF
>once|TRBJ2-3|TRBV5-4|-
TGTGCCAGCACTGGTAGACCTACTAGCACAGATACGCAGTATTTT
CASTGRPTSTDTQYF
>-|TRBJ2-5|TRBV5-1|TRBD2
TGCGCCAGCAGCCCCGGTCGGTCACCCCCCGGGACGGGGGGGGAGACCCAGTACTTC
CASSPGRSPPGTGGETQYF
>-|TRBJ1-1|TRBV12-5|-
TGTGCTAGTGGTCACCGGACAGCGAACACTGAAGCTTTCTTT
CASGHRTANTEAFF
>-|TRBJ2-2|TRBV7-2|TRBD2
TGTGCCAGCAGCGTAAGCCCGGGGGGGAACACCGGGGAGCTGTTTTTT
CASSVSPGGNTGELFF
>-|TRBJ1-2|TRBV7-9|-
TGTGCCAGCAGCTTAGGGGCCCAGTATGGCTACACCTTC
CASSLGAQYGYTF
>-|TRBJ1-2|TRBV28|-
TGTGCCAGCAGTGGAGACAGGTCCGGGGGTGGCTACACCTTC
CASSGDRSGGGYTF
>-|TRBJ2-1|TRBV6-5|TRBD2
TGTGCCAGCAGCCAGACCAGCGGGAGTCTGAATGAGCAGTTCTTC
CASSQTSGSLNEQFF
>-|TRBJ1-4|TRBV18|-
TGTGCCAGCTCACCTCGGAGAGCAACTAATGAAAAACTGTTTTTT
CASSPRRATNEKLFF
>-|TRBJ1-1|TRBV6-5|-
TGTGCCAGCAGTTACTCTGGGAGGGTACTCAGTGAAGCTTTCTTT
CASSYSGRVLSEAFF
>once|TRBJ2-7|TRBV4-1|TRBD2
TGCGCCAGCAGCCAACCTCTGAGGGGTCTAGCGGATTACGAGCAGTACTTC
CASSQPLRGLADYEQYF
>few|TRBJ2-5|TRBV18|-
TGTGCCAGCTCACCCTCTGCGCAGGAGACCCAGTACTTC
CASSPSAQETQYF
>-|TRBJ2-7|TRBV5-1|-
TGCGCCAGCAGCTTTGACACTTACGAGCAGTACTTC
CASSFDTYEQYF
>once|TRBJ2-5|TRBV10-3|TRBD2
TGTGCCATCAGACCTAGCGGGGGGCAAGAGACCCAGTACTTC
CAIRPSGGQETQYF
>-|TRBJ2-7|TRBV9|-
TGTGCCAGCAGCGTAGAGGGACAAGACGAGCAGTACTTC
CASSVEGQDEQYF
>-|TRBJ1-2|TRBV4-1|-
TGCGCCAGCAGCCAAGAAGGGGCCTTCTATGGCTACACCTTC
CASSQEGAFYGYTF
>-|TRBJ1-5|TRBV5-4|-
TGTGCCAGCAGCTTGGCAGGCGCGTTGCAGCCCCAGCATTTT
CASSLAGALQPQHF
>-|TRBJ1-2|TRBV10-1|-
TGCGCCAGCAGTGTAAATCGTGACTATGGCTACACCTTC
CASSVNRDYGYTF
>few|TRBJ2-5|TRBV28|TRBD2
TGTGCCAGCAGTTTATTTACGTTGTCAGGGAGGGCCAAAGGAGAGACCCAGTACTTC
CASSLFTLSGRAKGETQYF
>-|TRBJ2-3|TRBV4-3|-
TGCGCCAGCAGCCAAGATAGTGGGACAGATACGCAGTATTTT
CASSQDSGTDTQYF
>-|TRBJ2-3|TRBV30|TRBD2
TGTGCCTGGAGTAAGACTAGCCCTAGCACAGATACGCAGTATTTT
CAWSKTSPSTDTQYF
>-|TRBJ1-2|TRBV5-1|TRBD1
TGCGCCAGCAGCGGACAGGGCTATGGCTACACCTTC
CASSGQGYGYTF
>-|TRBJ1-2|TRBV7-8|-
TGTGCCAGCAGCCCTACAAGGGGAAACTATGGCTACACCTTC
CASSPTRGNYGYTF